Shown below are 22 T cell receptor beta chains from a single sample sequenced in a study of patients and donors after allogeneic stem cell transplantation. TCRdb fed the RT-PCR reads into MiXCR, producing one record per CDR3 protein. The data contain about 200,000 distinct CDR3 sequences, more than 35% of them seen just once; the ten biggest clones take up 33%. Sequencing used blood, either unsorted or a sorted T cell fraction (not recorded which). The receptor source for this set is a human donor who was either an allogeneic HSCT recipient or a stem cell or donor lymphocyte infusion donor (not recorded which). It is not recorded whose cells these are; they may come from a transplant donor.

The chain has TRBV20-1 and TRBJ1-6, with D possibly matching TRBD1 (5 bases). CDR1 and CDR2 (germline): DFQATT, SNEGSKA (reference sequence). V lost 5 bases and J 15 bases, leaving 20 bases between the germline ends. The CDR3 has 13 amino acids. The chain's CDR3 is CSAGGGKGANLHF. The CDR3 DNA reads as TGCAGTGCTGGTGGTGGTAAAGGGGCTAACCTCCACTTT.

The gene calls are TRBV24-1 and TRBJ2-1; 9 positions agree with TRBD2. Germline V gives CDR1 KGHDR, CDR2 SFDVKD. The CDR3 is 17 residues long. The V and J ends lost 2 bases and 7 bases, in that order; junction bases with no gene match: 11. The CDR3 DNA reads TGTGCCACCAGTGATTCGGTTACTAGCGGGTGGGGGAATGAGCAGTTCTTC. Amino acid sequence: CATSDSVTSGWGNEQFF.

The chain has TRBV12-3 or TRBV12-4 and TRBJ1-1; TRBD1 might be the D (5 bases). Trimming left V 4 bases short and J 10 bases short, with 13 bases between. The CDR3 has 12 residues. In nucleotides, the CDR3 is TGTGCCAGCAGTTCCCGGGGCCCTCTAGCTTTCTTT. This translates into CASSSRGPLAFF.

CDR3 DNA sequence: TGTGCCAGCAGTCTGCAGGATTTGCAGTACTTC. Translated: CASSLQDLQYF. The chain has TRBV6-6 and TRBJ2-7; D unclear. CDR3 length: 11 residues. Deletions cut 5 bases from V and 9 bases from J, with 11 bases between. CDR1 and CDR2 (germline): MNHNY, SVGAGI (reference sequence).

The V and J genes are TRBV6-2 or TRBV6-3 and TRBJ2-7; D might be TRBD1 (5 bases). This CDR3 comprises 10 residues. In germline, CDR1 is MNHEY, CDR2 SVGEGT. V lost 11 bases and J lost 2, with 7 bases in between. CDR3 sequence (DNA): TGTGCCGGGGCTCCCTACGAGCAGTACTTC. The encoded protein is CAGAPYEQYF.

The chain joins TRBV11-2 to TRBJ2-1; no reliable D call. V shed 3 bases and J shed 8 bases, with 2 bases lying between them. CDR3 size: 10 residues. Germline CDR1 reads SGHAT; CDR2 reads FQNNGV. The CDR3 bases are TGTGCCAGCAGCTTTGATGAGCAGTTCTTC. This gives the protein CASSFDEQFF.

This clonotype has just a few counts. The chain recombines TRBV10-3 with TRBJ1-3, with TRBD1 matching 7 bases. This CDR3 has 14 residues. The V gene end was trimmed by 4 bases and the J gene end by 2 bases; junction bases not matched to a gene: 2. Germline CDR1 reads ENHRY; CDR2 reads SYGVKD. The CDR3, as DNA: TGTGCCATCAGTGCAGGGGGGACTGGAAACACCATATATTTT. It translates to CAISAGGTGNTIYF.

This clonotype has just a few counts. The rearrangement links TRBV6-5 to TRBJ2-2; 10 bases are shared with TRBD1. The germline gives CDR1 MNHEY, CDR2 SVGAGI. The CDR3 runs to 14 residues. J lost 4 bases, V lost 4 bases, and 0 bases had no gene match. The CDR3 coding sequence is TGTGCCAGCAGTTGGACAGGGGGCACCGGGGAGCTGTTTTTT. Translation: CASSWTGGTGELFF.

A few counts support this clonotype. The chain joins TRBV4-3 to TRBJ1-2; TRBD1 might be the D (5 bases). The CDR3 has 18 amino acids. The V and J ends lost 1 base and 3 bases respectively, with 21 bases between them. The germline V gene encodes CDR1 LGHNA and CDR2 YSLEER. CDR3 amino acids: CASSQVSAVVGRDYGYTF. DNA of the CDR3: TGCGCCAGCAGCCAAGTCTCCGCCGTGGTGGGGCGTGACTATGGCTACACCTTC.

The chain links TRBV24-1 to TRBJ2-1; 10 bases line up with TRBD2. The ends lost 4 bases at V and 0 bases at J; junction bases unmatched: 8. CDR1 and CDR2 from the germline V gene are KGHDR and SFDVKD. The CDR3 sequence is 18 residues long. In DNA, the CDR3 is TGTGCCACCAGTGACCCCCCCCCTAGCGGGAGCTCCTACAATGAGCAGTTCTTC. This codes for CATSDPPPSGSSYNEQFF.

V gene TRBV4-1 combines with J gene TRBJ1-1; no reliable D call. The CDR3 length is 15 residues. Germline assignment: CDR1 MGHRA and CDR2 YSYEKL. Trimming cost V 2 bases and J 7 bases, with 17 bases left between them. As DNA, the CDR3 is TGCGCCAGCAGCCAACCGAAAACCCGGTACAATGAAGCTTTCTTT. Translation gives CASSQPKTRYNEAFF.

The chain uses TRBV4-3 and TRBJ2-2; 9 positions agree with TRBD2. V shed 4 bases and J 6 bases; nucleotides not matched to a gene: 9. In germline, CDR1 is LGHNA, CDR2 YSLEER. CDR3 size: 16 residues. CDR3 amino acids: CASSPVVAGVAGELFF. CDR3 coding DNA: TGCGCCAGCAGCCCCGTGGTAGCGGGAGTGGCCGGGGAGCTGTTTTTT.

This chain joins TRBV12-3 or TRBV12-4 and TRBJ2-1; 10 positions match TRBD2. There are 15 residues in the CDR3. V shed 6 bases, J shed 3 bases, and the junction held 5 bases outside the gene matches. The DNA for the CDR3 is TGTGCCAGCAGCAGTAGCGGGAGGATCTACAATGAGCAGTTCTTC. Its protein is CASSSSGRIYNEQFF.

The V gene is TRBV6-6, the J gene TRBJ2-3, with D maybe TRBD1 (5 bases). This CDR3 is 15 amino acids long. Trimming took off 8 bases at V and 0 bases at J, with 15 bases between the two ends. CDR1 is MNHNY, CDR2 SVGAGI, per germline (reference sequence). The CDR3 DNA sequence: TGTGCCAGCCAGTTTTGGCAGGGAAGCACAGATACGCAGTATTTT. Translation gives CASQFWQGSTDTQYF.

The chain recombines TRBV7-9 with TRBJ2-7; 8 positions match TRBD2. The germline V gene encodes CDR1 SEHNR and CDR2 FQNEAQ (reference sequence). The V and J ends lost 3 bases and 2 bases, in that order; junction bases with no gene match: 6. The CDR3 contains 15 residues. The CDR3 loop reads CASSLDTGLAYEQYF. CDR3 bases: TGTGCCAGCAGCTTGGATACGGGACTAGCCTACGAGCAGTACTTC.

V usage is TRBV11-1 and J usage is TRBJ1-1; D is undetermined. Germline V CDR1 and CDR2: SGHAT, FQDESV (reference sequence). There are 14 residues in the CDR3. V lost 3 bases to trimming and J lost 5 bases, with 13 bases between them. CDR3 coding DNA: TGTGCCAGCAGCTTTCGGGGAAGATGGACTGAAGCTTTCTTT. It specifies CASSFRGRWTEAFF.

As regards this clonotype: A junction boundary mismatches the germline segment, possibly from a read error. The chain carries TRBV7-7 and TRBJ2-7, with D possibly called TRBD1 or TRBD2 (6 bases each). Per the germline V gene, CDR1 is SSHAT and CDR2 is FNYEAQ (reference sequence). The CDR3 contains 15 residues. As DNA, the CDR3 is TGTGCTAGCAGCCGCGACCGGGGGCTTGGGTACGAGCAGTACTTC. Protein product: CASSRDRGLGYEQYF.

The CDR3 protein is CASSRDRQTYEQYF. Here the CDR3 DNA reads TGTGCCAGCAGCCGGGACAGACAAACCTACGAGCAGTACTTC. This chain connects TRBV27 to TRBJ2-7; TRBD1 matches 7 bases. Trimming removed 6 bases from V and 2 bases from J; junction bases left unmatched: 7. The CDR3 totals 14 residues. Germline-derived CDR1 and CDR2 are MNHEY and SMNVEV (reference sequence).

Comments on this clonotype: Germline and junction disagree at one end, which may indicate a read error. The J gene is TRBJ2-3, the V gene TRBV5-1; 7 bases fit TRBD1. This CDR3 is 15 amino acids long. Germline CDR1 is SGHRS and CDR2 is YFSETQ. CDR3 in amino acids: CASSWTGASTDTQYF. The CDR3 nucleotides are TGCGCCAGCAGCTGGACAGGAGCAAGCACAGATACACAGTATTTT.

V usage is TRBV27 and J usage is TRBJ1-2; 7 bases are shared with TRBD1. Germline lookup yields CDR1 MNHEY and CDR2 SMNVEV (reference sequence). This CDR3 is built from 14 residues. V shed 6 bases and J 8 bases; nucleotides not matched to a gene: 12. The CDR3 protein is CASSLGQGVGGYTF. In nucleotides, the CDR3 is TGTGCCAGCAGCCTGGGGCAGGGGGTGGGAGGCTACACCTTC.

In this sample, this clonotype turned up many times. This chain joins TRBV20-1 and TRBJ1-2; weak D call: TRBD1 (5 bases). The germline V gene has CDR1 DFQATT and CDR2 SNEGSKA (reference sequence). The CDR3 runs to 15 residues. V dropped 7 bases and J dropped 8 bases, with 26 bases sitting between them. CDR3 in DNA: TGCAGTGTTTCCACCGGAACAGGAGTCGCGGACGGCTACACCTTC. Its translation: CSVSTGTGVADGYTF.

The J gene is TRBJ2-2, the V gene TRBV7-3, with D possibly matching TRBD2 (5 bases). V gave up 5 bases and J gave up 7 bases, with 11 bases separating them. Germline lookup yields CDR1 SGHTA and CDR2 FQGTGA. CDR3 length: 13 residues. CDR3 sequence (DNA): TGTGCCAGCAGCCGCCTACGGGGCGGGGAGCTGTTTTTT. It yields the protein CASSRLRGGELFF.